This T cell receptor beta chain was captured by sequencing in a study of T cell clonality in common variable immunodeficiency. General study findings and limits: Common variable immunodeficiency TCR beta sequences reportedly had fewer deletions and N-nucleotide insertions. Links between repertoire features and CVID complications were heterogeneity-limited.

CDR3 length: 14 amino acids. V was trimmed by 4 bases and J by 4 bases, leaving 11 bases between them. Germline V gives CDR1 SGHTA, CDR2 FQGNSA. This clone was detected ten times or more. What it binds is not known. The read finishes 3 residues shy of the CDR3 end, and the germline J gene is used to complete it. Heparinized whole blood, about 5 to 9 ml, came from each donor. Sequencing input was equivalent genomic DNA from CVID and controls. Measured with immunoSEQ multiplex PCR; TCRdb has only the in-frame clones, and not every one. This sample comprises about 64,000 clones, none seen once only. The sequenced sample was peripheral blood mononuclear cells. The chain is built from TRBV7-2 and TRBJ1-5; D possibly corresponds to TRBD1 (5 bases). This sequence was found in a person between 18 and 69 years old in good health. The DNA read from the CDR3 is TGTGCCAGCAGCTCCCGACAGTTAAATCAGCCC. Protein product: CASSSRQLNQP. The full-length CDR3 reads as CASSSRQLNQPQHF.